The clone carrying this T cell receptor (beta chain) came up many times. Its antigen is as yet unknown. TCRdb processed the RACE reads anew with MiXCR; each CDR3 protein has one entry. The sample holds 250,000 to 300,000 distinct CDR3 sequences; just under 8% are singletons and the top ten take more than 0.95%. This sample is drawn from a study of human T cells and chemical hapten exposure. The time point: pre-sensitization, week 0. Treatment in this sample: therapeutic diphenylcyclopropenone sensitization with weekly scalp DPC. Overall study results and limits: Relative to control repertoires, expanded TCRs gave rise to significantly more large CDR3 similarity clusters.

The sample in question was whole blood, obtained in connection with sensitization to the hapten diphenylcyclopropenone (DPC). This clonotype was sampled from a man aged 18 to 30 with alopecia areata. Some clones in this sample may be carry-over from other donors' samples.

Written as DNA, the CDR3 is TGCGCCAGCAGATGGACAGCCAACACTGAAGCTTTCTTT. Encoded protein: CASRWTANTEAFF. The chain links TRBV10-2 to TRBJ1-1; TRBD1 is a possible D gene (6 bases). Germline values: CDR1 WSHSY, CDR2 SAAADI. This CDR3 comprises 13 residues. Trimming took 6 bases from V and 2 from J, leaving 10 bases between them.